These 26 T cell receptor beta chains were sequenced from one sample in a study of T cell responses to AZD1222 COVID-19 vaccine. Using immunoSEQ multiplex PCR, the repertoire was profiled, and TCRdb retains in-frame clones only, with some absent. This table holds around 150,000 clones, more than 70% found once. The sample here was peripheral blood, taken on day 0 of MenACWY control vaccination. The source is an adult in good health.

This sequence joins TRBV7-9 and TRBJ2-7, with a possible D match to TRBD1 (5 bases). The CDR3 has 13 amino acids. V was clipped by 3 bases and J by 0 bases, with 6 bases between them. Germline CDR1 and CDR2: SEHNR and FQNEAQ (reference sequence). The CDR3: CASSFDSSYEQYF. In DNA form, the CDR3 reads TGTGCCAGCAGCTTCGACAGCTCCTACGAGCAGTACTTC.

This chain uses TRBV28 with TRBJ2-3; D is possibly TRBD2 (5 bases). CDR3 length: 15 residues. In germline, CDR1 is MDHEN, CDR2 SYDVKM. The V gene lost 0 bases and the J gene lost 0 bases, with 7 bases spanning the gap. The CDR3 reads CASSLWGGSTDTQYF. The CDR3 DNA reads TGTGCCAGCAGTTTATGGGGCGGGAGCACAGATACGCAGTATTTT.

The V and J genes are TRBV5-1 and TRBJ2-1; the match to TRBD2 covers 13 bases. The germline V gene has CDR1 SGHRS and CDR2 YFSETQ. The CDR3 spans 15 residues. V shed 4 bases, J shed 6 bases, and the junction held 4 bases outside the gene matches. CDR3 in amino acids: CASSATSGGFNEQFF. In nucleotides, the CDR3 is TGCGCCAGCAGCGCGACTAGCGGGGGGTTCAATGAGCAGTTCTTC. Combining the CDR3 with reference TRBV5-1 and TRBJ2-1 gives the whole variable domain KAGVTQTPRYLIKTRGQQVTLSCSPISGHRSVSWYQQTPGQGLQFLFEYFSETQRNKGNFPGRFSGRQFSNSRSEMNVSTLELGDSALYLCASSATSGGFNEQFFGPGTRLTVL.

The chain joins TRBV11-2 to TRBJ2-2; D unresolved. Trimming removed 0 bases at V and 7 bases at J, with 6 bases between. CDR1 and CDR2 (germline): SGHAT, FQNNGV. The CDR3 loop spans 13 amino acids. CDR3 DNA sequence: TGTGCCAGCAGCTTAGACGAGAGCGGGGAGCTGTTTTTT. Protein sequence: CASSLDESGELFF.

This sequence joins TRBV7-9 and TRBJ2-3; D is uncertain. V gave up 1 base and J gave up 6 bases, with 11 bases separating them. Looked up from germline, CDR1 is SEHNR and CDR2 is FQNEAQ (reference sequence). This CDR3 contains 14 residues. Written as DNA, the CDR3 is TGTGCCAGCAGCTTAGGACCCAGGCGGGATACGCAGTATTTT. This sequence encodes CASSLGPRRDTQYF.

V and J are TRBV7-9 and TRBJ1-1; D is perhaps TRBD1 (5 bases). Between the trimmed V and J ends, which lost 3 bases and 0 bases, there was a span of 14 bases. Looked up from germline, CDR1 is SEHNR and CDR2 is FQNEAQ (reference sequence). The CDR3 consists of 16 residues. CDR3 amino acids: CASSFRDGLMNTEAFF. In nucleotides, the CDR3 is TGTGCCAGCAGCTTCCGGGACGGTCTAATGAACACTGAAGCTTTCTTT.

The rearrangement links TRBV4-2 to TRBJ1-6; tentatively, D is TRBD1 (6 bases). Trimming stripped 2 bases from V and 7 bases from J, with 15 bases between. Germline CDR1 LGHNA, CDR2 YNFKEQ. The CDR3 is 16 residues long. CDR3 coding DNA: TGTGCCAGCAGCCAAACCAAAAACGACAGGAATTCACCCCTCCACTTT. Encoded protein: CASSQTKNDRNSPLHF.

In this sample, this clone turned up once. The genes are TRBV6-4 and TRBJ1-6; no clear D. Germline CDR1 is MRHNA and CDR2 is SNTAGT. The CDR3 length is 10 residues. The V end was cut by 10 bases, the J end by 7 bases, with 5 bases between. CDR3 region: CATLNSPLHF. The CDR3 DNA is TGTGCCACCCTCAATTCACCCCTCCACTTT.

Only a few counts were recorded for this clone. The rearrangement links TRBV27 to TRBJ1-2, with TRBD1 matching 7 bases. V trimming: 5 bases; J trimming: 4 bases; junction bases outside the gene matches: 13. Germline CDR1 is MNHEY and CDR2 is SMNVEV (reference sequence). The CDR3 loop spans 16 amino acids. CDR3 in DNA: TGTGCCAGCAGTCCGTACCGACAGGGATCGACCTATGGCTACACCTTC. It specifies CASSPYRQGSTYGYTF.

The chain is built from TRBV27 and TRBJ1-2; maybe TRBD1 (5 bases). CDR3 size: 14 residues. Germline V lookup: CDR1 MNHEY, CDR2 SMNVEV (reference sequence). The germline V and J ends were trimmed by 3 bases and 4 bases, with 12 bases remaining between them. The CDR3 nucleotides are TGTGCCAGCAGTTTGGGGCGTAGGGGCTATGGCTACACCTTC. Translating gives CASSLGRRGYGYTF.

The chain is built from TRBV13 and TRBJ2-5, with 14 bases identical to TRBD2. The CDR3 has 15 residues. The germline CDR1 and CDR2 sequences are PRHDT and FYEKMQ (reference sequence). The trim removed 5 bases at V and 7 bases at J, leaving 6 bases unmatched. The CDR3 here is CASSAGTSGGVTQYF. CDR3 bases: TGTGCCAGCAGCGCCGGGACTAGCGGGGGAGTGACCCAGTACTTC.

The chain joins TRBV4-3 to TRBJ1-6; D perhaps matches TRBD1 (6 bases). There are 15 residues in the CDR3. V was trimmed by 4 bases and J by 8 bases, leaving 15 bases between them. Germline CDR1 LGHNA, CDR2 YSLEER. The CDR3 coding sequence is TGCGCCAGCAGCCCCCAACAGGGTGTCGATTCACCCCTCCACTTT. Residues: CASSPQQGVDSPLHF.

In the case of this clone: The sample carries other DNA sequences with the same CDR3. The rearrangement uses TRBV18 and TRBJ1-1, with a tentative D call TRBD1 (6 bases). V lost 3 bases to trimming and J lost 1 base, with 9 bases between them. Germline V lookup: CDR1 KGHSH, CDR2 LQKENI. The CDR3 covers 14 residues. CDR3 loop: CASSPRTENTEAFF. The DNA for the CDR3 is TGTGCCAGCTCACCCCGGACAGAGAACACTGAAGCTTTCTTT.

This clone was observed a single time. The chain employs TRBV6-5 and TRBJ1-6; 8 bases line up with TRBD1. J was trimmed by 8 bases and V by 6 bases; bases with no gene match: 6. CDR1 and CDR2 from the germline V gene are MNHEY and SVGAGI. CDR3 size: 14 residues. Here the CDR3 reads CASSLDRGYSPLHF. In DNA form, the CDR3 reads TGTGCCAGCAGCCTTGACAGGGGTTATTCACCCCTCCACTTT.

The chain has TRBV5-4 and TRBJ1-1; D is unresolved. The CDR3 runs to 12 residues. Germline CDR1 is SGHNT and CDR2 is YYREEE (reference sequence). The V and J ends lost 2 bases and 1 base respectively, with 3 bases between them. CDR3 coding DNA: TGTGCCAGCAGCTTAAGGAACACTGAAGCTTTCTTT. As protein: CASSLRNTEAFF.

CDR3 residues: CATSDFSAHSYNEQFF. CDR3 in DNA: TGTGCCACCAGTGATTTCTCGGCCCACTCCTACAATGAGCAGTTCTTC. V usage is TRBV24-1 and J usage is TRBJ2-1; D not certain. The V end lost 1 base, the J end lost 0 bases, and 9 bases lay between the germline ends. CDR1 is KGHDR, CDR2 SFDVKD, per germline. The length of the CDR3 is 16 residues.

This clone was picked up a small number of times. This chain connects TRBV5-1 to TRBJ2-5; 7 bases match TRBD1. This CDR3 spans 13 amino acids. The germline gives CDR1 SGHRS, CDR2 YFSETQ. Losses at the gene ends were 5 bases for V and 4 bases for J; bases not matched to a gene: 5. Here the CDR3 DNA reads TGCGCCAGCAGTACAGGGGATCGAGAGACCCAGTACTTC. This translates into CASSTGDRETQYF.

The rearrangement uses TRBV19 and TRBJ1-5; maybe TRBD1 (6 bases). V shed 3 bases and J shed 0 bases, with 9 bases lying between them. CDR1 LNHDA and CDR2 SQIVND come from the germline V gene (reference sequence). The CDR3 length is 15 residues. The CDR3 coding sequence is TGTGCCAGTAGTATGTGGACAGATAGCAATCAGCCCCAGCATTTT. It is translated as CASSMWTDSNQPQHF.

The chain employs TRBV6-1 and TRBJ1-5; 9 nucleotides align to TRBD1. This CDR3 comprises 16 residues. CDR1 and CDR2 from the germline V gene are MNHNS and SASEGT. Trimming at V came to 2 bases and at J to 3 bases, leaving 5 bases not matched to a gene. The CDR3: CASSERQGVNNQPQHF. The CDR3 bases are TGTGCCAGCAGTGAACGACAGGGGGTAAACAATCAGCCCCAGCATTTT.

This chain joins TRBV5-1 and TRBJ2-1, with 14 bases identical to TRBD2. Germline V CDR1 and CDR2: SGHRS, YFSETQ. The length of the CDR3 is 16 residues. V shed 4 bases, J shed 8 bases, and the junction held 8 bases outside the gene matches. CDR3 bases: TGCGCCAGCAGCGGGGGACTAGCGGGAGCCTGGGATGAGCAGTTCTTC. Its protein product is CASSGGLAGAWDEQFF.

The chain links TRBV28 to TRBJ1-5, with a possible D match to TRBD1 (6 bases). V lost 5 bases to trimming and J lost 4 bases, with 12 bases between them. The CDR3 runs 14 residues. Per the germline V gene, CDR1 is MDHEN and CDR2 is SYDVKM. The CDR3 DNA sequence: TGTGCCAGCAGTGGGAACACAGGGAATCAGCCCCAGCATTTT. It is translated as CASSGNTGNQPQHF. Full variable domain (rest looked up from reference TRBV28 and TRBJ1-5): DVKVTQSSRYLVKRTGEKVFLECVQDMDHENMFWYRQDPGLGLRLIYFSYDVKMKEKGDIPEGYSVSREKKERFSLILESASTNQTSMYLCASSGNTGNQPQHFGDGTRLSIL.

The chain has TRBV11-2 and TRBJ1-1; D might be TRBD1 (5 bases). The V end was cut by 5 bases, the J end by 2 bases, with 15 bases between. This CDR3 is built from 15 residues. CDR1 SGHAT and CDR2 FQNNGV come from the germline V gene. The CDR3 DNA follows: TGTGCCAGCAGCGCCCGACAGAGAGTCAACACTGAAGCTTTCTTT. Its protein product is CASSARQRVNTEAFF.

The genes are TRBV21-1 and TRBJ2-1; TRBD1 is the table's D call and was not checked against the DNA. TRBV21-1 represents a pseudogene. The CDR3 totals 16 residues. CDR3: CASSATGTGGLHEQFF. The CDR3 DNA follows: TGTGCCAGCAGCGCGACCGGGACAGGGGGCCTCCATGAGCAGTTCTTC.

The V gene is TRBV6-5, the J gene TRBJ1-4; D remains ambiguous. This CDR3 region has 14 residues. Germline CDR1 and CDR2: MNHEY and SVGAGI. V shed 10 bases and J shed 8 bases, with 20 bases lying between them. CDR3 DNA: TGTGCCACCCGCAGCCTCCAGGTGGGCGAAAAACTGTTTTTT. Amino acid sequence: CATRSLQVGEKLFF.

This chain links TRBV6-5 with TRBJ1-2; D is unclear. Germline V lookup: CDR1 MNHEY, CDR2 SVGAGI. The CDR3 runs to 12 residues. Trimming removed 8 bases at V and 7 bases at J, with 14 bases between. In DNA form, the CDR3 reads TGTGCCAGCCAAGCGGGAAGCGGTGGCTACACCTTC. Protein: CASQAGSGGYTF.

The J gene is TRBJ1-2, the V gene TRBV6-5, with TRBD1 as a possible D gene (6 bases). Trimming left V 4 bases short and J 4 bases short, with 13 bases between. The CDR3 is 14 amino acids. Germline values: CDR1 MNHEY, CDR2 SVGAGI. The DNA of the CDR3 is TGTGCCAGCAGTTTGGTGGACAGTCCCTATGGCTACACCTTC. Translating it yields CASSLVDSPYGYTF.